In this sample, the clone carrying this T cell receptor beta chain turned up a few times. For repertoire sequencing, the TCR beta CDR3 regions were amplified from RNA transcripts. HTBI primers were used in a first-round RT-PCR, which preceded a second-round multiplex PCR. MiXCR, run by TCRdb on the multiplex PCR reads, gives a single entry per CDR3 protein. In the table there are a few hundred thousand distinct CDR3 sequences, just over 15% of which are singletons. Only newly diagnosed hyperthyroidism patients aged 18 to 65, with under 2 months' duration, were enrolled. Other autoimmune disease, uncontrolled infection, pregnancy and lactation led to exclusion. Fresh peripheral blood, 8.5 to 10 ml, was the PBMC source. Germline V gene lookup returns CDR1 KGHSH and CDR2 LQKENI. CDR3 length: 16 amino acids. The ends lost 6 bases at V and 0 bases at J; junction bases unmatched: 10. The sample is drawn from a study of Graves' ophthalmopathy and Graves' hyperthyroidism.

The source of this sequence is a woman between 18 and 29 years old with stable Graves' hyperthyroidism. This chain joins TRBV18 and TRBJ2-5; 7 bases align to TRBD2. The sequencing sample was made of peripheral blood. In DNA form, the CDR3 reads TGTGCCAGCTCCCAAATCAGGCGGGAGAACCAAGAGACCCAGTACTTC. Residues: CASSQIRRENQETQYF.